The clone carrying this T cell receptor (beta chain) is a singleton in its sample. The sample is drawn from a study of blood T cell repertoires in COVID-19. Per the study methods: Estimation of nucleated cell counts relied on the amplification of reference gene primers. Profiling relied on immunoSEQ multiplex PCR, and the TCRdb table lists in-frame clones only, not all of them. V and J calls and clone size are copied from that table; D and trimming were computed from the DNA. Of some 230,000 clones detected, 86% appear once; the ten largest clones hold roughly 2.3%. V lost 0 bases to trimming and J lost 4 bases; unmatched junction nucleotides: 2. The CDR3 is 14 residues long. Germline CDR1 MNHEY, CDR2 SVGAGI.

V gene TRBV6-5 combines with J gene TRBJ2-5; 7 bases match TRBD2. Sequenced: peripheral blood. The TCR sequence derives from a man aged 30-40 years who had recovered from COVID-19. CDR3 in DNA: TGTGCCAGCAGTTACTCAGCGGGGAGAGAGACCCAGTACTTC. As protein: CASSYSAGRETQYF.